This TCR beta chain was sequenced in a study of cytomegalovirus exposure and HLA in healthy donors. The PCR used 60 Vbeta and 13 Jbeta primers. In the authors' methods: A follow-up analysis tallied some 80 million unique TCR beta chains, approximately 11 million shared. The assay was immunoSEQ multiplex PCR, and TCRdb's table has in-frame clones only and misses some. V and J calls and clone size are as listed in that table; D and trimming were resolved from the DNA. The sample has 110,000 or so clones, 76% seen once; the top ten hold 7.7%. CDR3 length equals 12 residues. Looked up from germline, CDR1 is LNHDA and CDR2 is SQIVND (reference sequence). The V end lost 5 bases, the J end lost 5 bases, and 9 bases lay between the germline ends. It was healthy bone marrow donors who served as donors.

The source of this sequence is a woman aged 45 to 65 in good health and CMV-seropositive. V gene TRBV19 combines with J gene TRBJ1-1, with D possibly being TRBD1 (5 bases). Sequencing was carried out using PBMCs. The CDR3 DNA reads TGTGCCAGTAGTGCCTCAGGGACTGAAGCTTTCTTT. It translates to CASSASGTEAFF.